The 10 T cell receptor beta chains listed next were all sequenced from one sample in a study of control samples from healthy donors and cancer patients. Sequenced by immunoSEQ multiplex PCR; TCRdb stores in-frame clones only, minus some. The sample contains a few hundred thousand clones, over 75% of which appear only once. Specimen: PBMCs. The receptors were gathered from a man aged 35-49 years with head and neck cancer.

The chain recombines TRBV19 with TRBJ2-5; 7 bases are a match to TRBD1. The CDR3 is 15 amino acids. Germline CDR1 reads LNHDA; CDR2 reads SQIVND (reference sequence). Trimming removed 5 bases from V and 0 bases from J; junction bases left unmatched: 6. CDR3 sequence: CASSSPDRDQETQYF. The DNA of the CDR3 is TGTGCCAGTAGTTCTCCCGACAGGGACCAAGAGACCCAGTACTTC.

The V gene is TRBV27, the J gene TRBJ1-4; TRBD1 is a possible D gene (5 bases). Germline V gene data show CDR1 as MNHEY and CDR2 as SMNVEV (reference sequence). The CDR3 spans 14 residues. Trimming pared 5 bases from V and 7 bases from J, leaving 14 bases between. This chain's CDR3 is CASSQQGIGEKLFF. CDR3 nucleotides: TGTGCCAGCAGTCAGCAGGGAATTGGTGAAAAACTGTTTTTT.

The chain combines TRBV5-4 with TRBJ2-3; perhaps TRBD2 as D (5 bases). V gave up 7 bases and J gave up 0 bases, with 9 bases separating them. Germline V gene lookup returns CDR1 SGHNT and CDR2 YYREEE (reference sequence). This CDR3 comprises 13 residues. CDR3 in DNA: TGTGCCAGCCCCAGCGGTAGCACAGATACGCAGTATTTT. It is translated as CASPSGSTDTQYF.

The V and J genes are TRBV4-1 and TRBJ1-2, with D tentatively TRBD1 (6 bases). CDR1 and CDR2 from the germline V gene are MGHRA and YSYEKL. V shed 0 bases and J shed 8 bases, with 13 bases lying between them. This CDR3 contains 14 residues. In nucleotides, the CDR3 is TGCGCCAGCAGCCAAGAGGCAGGGGTGTCGGGCTACACCTTC. Its protein product is CASSQEAGVSGYTF.

The rearrangement links TRBV6-5 to TRBJ2-2; 7 bases align to TRBD2. In germline, CDR1 is MNHEY, CDR2 SVGAGI. The CDR3 sequence is 15 residues long. V gave up 4 bases and J gave up 3 bases; unmatched junction bases: 5. This chain's CDR3 is CASSSSGLHTGELFF. CDR3 bases: TGTGCCAGCAGTTCTAGCGGACTACACACCGGGGAGCTGTTTTTT.

This rearrangement joins TRBV12-5 to TRBJ2-1; the D gene is possibly TRBD1 (7 bases). The CDR3 runs 15 residues. The ends were cut back, 0 bases at V and 6 bases at J, with 12 bases in the middle. In germline, CDR1 is LGHNT, CDR2 FRNRAP. This CDR3 reads CASGLVPQGGNEQFF. The CDR3 coding sequence is TGTGCTAGTGGTTTGGTACCTCAGGGGGGCAATGAGCAGTTCTTC.

The chain employs TRBV6-5 and TRBJ1-6; 7 positions agree with TRBD1. Losses at the gene ends were 2 bases for V and 8 bases for J; bases not matched to a gene: 9. CDR1 is MNHEY, CDR2 SVGAGI, per germline. The CDR3 is made up of 16 amino acids. CDR3 sequence: CASSYMGGGSDSPLHF. CDR3 in DNA: TGTGCCAGCAGTTACATGGGAGGGGGCAGCGATTCACCCCTCCACTTT.

J is TRBJ1-2 and V is TRBV2, with D tentatively TRBD1 (5 bases). Germline-derived CDR1 and CDR2 are SNHLY and FYNNEI. Trimming stripped 5 bases from V and 8 bases from J, with 18 bases between. There are 14 residues in the CDR3. CDR3 DNA: TGTGCCAGCAGTCCCCTCATGACAGCCAGCGGCTACACCTTC. Translating gives CASSPLMTASGYTF.

The chain employs TRBV10-3 and TRBJ2-5; D perhaps matches TRBD1 (6 bases). Looked up from germline, CDR1 is ENHRY and CDR2 is SYGVKD. The ends were cut back, 2 bases at V and 3 bases at J, with 10 bases in the middle. The CDR3 sequence is 14 residues long. Here the CDR3 reads CAISEQDREETQYF. The CDR3 coding sequence is TGTGCCATCAGTGAGCAGGACAGAGAAGAGACCCAGTACTTC.

V and J are TRBV29-1 and TRBJ2-5; D not certain. The germline V gene encodes CDR1 SQVTM and CDR2 ANQGSEA. This CDR3 region has 11 residues. CDR3 protein: CRAEYQETQYF. As DNA, the CDR3 is TGCAGAGCAGAGTACCAAGAGACCCAGTACTTC.